Listed below are T cell receptor beta chains from one sample, sequenced in a study of blood T cells in healthy people across ages. MiXCR, applied by TCRdb to the 5' RACE reads, yields one record per CDR3 protein. The sample has more than 600,000 distinct CDR3 sequences; roughly 25% are singletons. These sequences were also reported in another study, on T cells of mothers and their children.

What was sequenced was blood. All receptors come from a boy aged 10-17 years in good health. CDR3s include the opening cysteine and the closing phenylalanine or tryptophan. D genes are given only for firm matches. Size is stated for part of the rows, as once, few or many counts, or as a class when the clone is expanded.

cdr3_aa,cdr3_nt,v_call,j_call,clone_size,d_call
CSAILDRVVSQPQHF,TGCAGTGCTATTTTAGACAGGGTAGTTTCTCAGCCCCAGCATTTT,TRBV20-1,TRBJ1-5,.,TRBD1
CASSMGSWNYGYTF,TGTGCCAGCAGTATGGGATCCTGGAACTATGGCTACACCTTC,TRBV25-1,TRBJ1-2,few,.
CAIRGTGGEQPQHF,TGTGCCATCAGGGGGACAGGGGGCGAACAGCCCCAGCATTTT,TRBV6-6,TRBJ1-5,.,TRBD1
CASGRTGFEISYGYTF,TGTGCCAGCGGACGGACAGGGTTCGAGATCAGCTATGGCTACACCTTC,TRBV27,TRBJ1-2,.,TRBD1
CASSQDRDYEQYF,TGTGCCAGCAGCCAAGATAGGGATTACGAGCAGTACTTC,TRBV4-3,TRBJ2-7,many,.
CASSLDIEGMVETQHF,TGTGCCAGCAGCTTAGATATCGAGGGGATGGTAGAGACCCAGCACTTC,TRBV7-6,TRBJ2-5,.,.
CASSYREGPYLYEQFF,TGTGCCAGCAGCTACCGGGAGGGGCCCTACCTCTATGAGCAGTTCTTC,TRBV7-9,TRBJ2-1,few,TRBD2
CSVAGADVTEAFF,TGCAGCGTTGCAGGGGCTGATGTCACTGAAGCTTTCTTT,TRBV29-1,TRBJ1-1,few,.
CASTLKANYGYTF,TGTGCCAGCACTCTAAAAGCTAACTATGGCTACACCTTC,TRBV12-3/TRBV12-4,TRBJ1-2,.,.
CASSLGPLNNEQFF,TGTGCCAGCAGCTTAGGACCCCTGAACAACGAGCAGTTCTTC,TRBV7-9,TRBJ2-1,few,.
CASGPGGSTNEKLFF,TGTGCCAGCGGGCCCGGGGGCTCAACTAATGAAAAACTGTTTTTT,TRBV12-3/TRBV12-4,TRBJ1-4,.,.
CSVVGMEPRSYNEQFF,TGCAGCGTTGTAGGAATGGAGCCTCGCTCCTACAATGAGCAGTTCTTC,TRBV29-1,TRBJ2-1,few,.
CASSVGRALSGANVLTF,TGTGCCAGCAGCGTTGGCAGGGCCCTCTCTGGGGCCAACGTCCTGACTTTC,TRBV9,TRBJ2-6,.,.
CASSPLAGLRETQYF,TGTGCCAGTAGTCCCCTAGCGGGGCTGCGGGAGACCCAGTACTTC,TRBV19,TRBJ2-5,.,TRBD2
CASSFIRESMDEQFF,TGTGCCAGCAGTTTCATACGGGAGAGTATGGATGAGCAGTTCTTC,TRBV12-3/TRBV12-4,TRBJ2-1,few,.
CASSQGGTGGYGYTF,TGTGCCAGCAGCCAGGGTGGGACAGGGGGCTATGGCTACACCTTC,TRBV4-2,TRBJ1-2,few,TRBD1
CASGGLSYEQYF,TGTGCCAGCGGGGGGCTGTCCTACGAGCAGTACTTC,TRBV6-5,TRBJ2-7,few,.
CASRAQGQGPETQYF,TGTGCCAGCAGAGCCCAAGGGCAGGGCCCAGAGACCCAGTACTTC,TRBV28,TRBJ2-5,.,.
CASRLVGGYYNEQFF,TGTGCCAGTCGACTAGTGGGAGGGTATTACAATGAGCAGTTCTTC,TRBV6-5,TRBJ2-1,.,TRBD2
CASSHPRGLSESTDTQYF,TGTGCCAGCAGCCACCCTAGGGGACTCAGCGAAAGCACAGATACGCAGTATTTT,TRBV7-6,TRBJ2-3,.,.
CSVALGQGATTDTQYF,TGCAGCGTTGCGTTGGGGCAGGGGGCAACGACAGATACGCAGTATTTT,TRBV29-1,TRBJ2-3,few,TRBD1
CASSLAAGGFYEQYF,TGTGCCAGCAGCTTAGCTGCCGGGGGATTCTACGAGCAGTACTTC,TRBV7-2,TRBJ2-7,.,.
CASSFNGLAGPDTQYF,TGTGCCAGCAGTTTTAATGGTCTAGCGGGTCCAGATACGCAGTATTTT,TRBV12-3/TRBV12-4,TRBJ2-3,.,TRBD2
CSVSDRLGEKLFF,TGCAGTGTCAGTGACAGGTTAGGAGAAAAACTGTTTTTT,TRBV20-1,TRBJ1-4,.,.
CASSRREGDTGELFF,TGCGCCAGCAGCCGGAGGGAAGGAGACACCGGGGAGCTGTTTTTT,TRBV5-1,TRBJ2-2,.,.
CASNTPGDTEAFF,TGTGCCAGCAACACGCCAGGGGACACTGAAGCTTTCTTT,TRBV6-2/TRBV6-3,TRBJ1-1,.,.
CASSHRQGEETQYF,TGTGCCAGCAGTCACCGACAGGGGGAAGAGACCCAGTACTTC,TRBV12-3/TRBV12-4,TRBJ2-5,.,TRBD1
CASSFLSSGGETQYF,TGTGCCAGCAGCTTCCTTTCCAGCGGGGGGGAGACCCAGTACTTC,TRBV7-2,TRBJ2-5,.,TRBD2
CASSQGDGLAGGYEQYF,TGTGCCAGCAGCCAAGGGGACGGACTAGCGGGGGGCTACGAGCAGTACTTC,TRBV3-1,TRBJ2-7,few,TRBD2
CASSAGWKGVTDTQYF,TGTGCCAGCAGCGCCGGGTGGAAGGGAGTCACAGATACGCAGTATTTT,TRBV28,TRBJ2-3,.,.
CSARVPSGGTPSTDTQYF,TGCAGTGCTAGAGTCCCTAGCGGGGGCACACCTAGCACAGATACGCAGTATTTT,TRBV20-1,TRBJ2-3,.,TRBD2
CASQTGSSYNSPLHF,TGTGCCAGCCAGACAGGCAGCTCCTATAATTCACCCCTCCACTTT,TRBV27,TRBJ1-6,.,.
CASSGGGSSNNEQFF,TGTGCCAGCAGCGGGGGGGGGAGCAGTAATAATGAGCAGTTCTTC,TRBV11-2,TRBJ2-1,few,TRBD2
CSAQYLSGPETYEQYF,TGCAGTGCCCAATACTTGAGCGGACCCGAGACCTACGAGCAGTACTTC,TRBV20-1,TRBJ2-7,.,.
CASDDLPYNEQFF,TGTGCCAGCGATGATTTGCCCTACAATGAGCAGTTCTTC,TRBV2,TRBJ2-1,.,.
CSVEEGHLGGGYTF,TGCAGCGTTGAAGAAGGGCACCTAGGGGGTGGCTACACCTTC,TRBV29-1,TRBJ1-2,.,.
CSVEDRGGRPYEQYF,TGCAGCGTTGAAGATCGCGGCGGGAGACCTTACGAGCAGTACTTC,TRBV29-1,TRBJ2-7,many,TRBD2
CASSPAGQGSGNTIYF,TGTGCCAGCAGCCCAGCAGGACAGGGCTCTGGAAACACCATATATTTT,TRBV7-9,TRBJ1-3,.,TRBD1
CASSYATGGSYGYTF,TGTGCCAGCAGTTACGCTACAGGGGGCAGCTATGGCTACACCTTC,TRBV6-5,TRBJ1-2,.,TRBD1
CSVRTRLAGEQYF,TGCAGCGTCCGGACCCGACTAGCGGGCGAGCAGTACTTC,TRBV29-1,TRBJ2-7,.,TRBD2
CASSSSGGSYEQYF,TGTGCCAGCAGTTCAAGCGGGGGATCCTACGAGCAGTACTTC,TRBV5-1,TRBJ2-7,many,TRBD2
CASSYGHTGELFF,TGTGCCAGCAGTTATGGACACACCGGGGAGCTGTTTTTT,TRBV6-6,TRBJ2-2,.,.
CASSYGDRGLSETQYF,TGTGCCAGCAGTTACGGGGACAGGGGTCTGTCAGAGACCCAGTACTTC,TRBV6-6,TRBJ2-5,few,TRBD1
CAISDGGGWTSGRYPPDTQYF,TGTGCCATCAGTGATGGCGGGGGGTGGACTAGCGGGAGGTACCCTCCAGATACGCAGTATTTT,TRBV10-3,TRBJ2-3,few,TRBD2
CASGQGAEAFF,TGTGCCAGTGGACAGGGCGCTGAAGCTTTCTTT,TRBV6-2/TRBV6-3,TRBJ1-1,.,TRBD1
CASRGRDRVGETQYF,TGTGCCAGCAGAGGACGGGACAGGGTGGGAGAGACCCAGTACTTC,TRBV12-3/TRBV12-4,TRBJ2-5,few,TRBD1
CASSSLDRRRFF,TGTGCCAGCAGTTCCCTTGACAGGCGTAGGTTCTTC,TRBV12-3/TRBV12-4,TRBJ2-1,.,.
CASSQRTEAFF,TGTGCCAGCAGTCAACGGACTGAAGCTTTCTTT,TRBV25-1,TRBJ1-1,.,.
CSVDRGRKGYTF,TGCAGCGTTGACAGGGGGCGAAAGGGCTACACCTTC,TRBV29-1,TRBJ1-2,.,TRBD1
CASSQDTDSNQPQHF,TGCGCCAGCAGCCAAGATACAGATAGCAATCAGCCCCAGCATTTT,TRBV4-1,TRBJ1-5,few,.
CASSQDTEKLLF,TGCGCCAGCAGCCAAGATACGGAAAAACTGCTTTTT,TRBV4-1,TRBJ1-4,few,.
CATSRGPPATNEKLFF,TGTGCCACCAGCAGAGGCCCCCCCGCAACTAATGAAAAACTGTTTTTT,TRBV15,TRBJ1-4,few,.
CASSLDPGTSVYEQYF,TGTGCCAGCAGCTTAGACCCCGGGACTAGTGTATACGAGCAGTACTTC,TRBV7-2,TRBJ2-7,few,TRBD2